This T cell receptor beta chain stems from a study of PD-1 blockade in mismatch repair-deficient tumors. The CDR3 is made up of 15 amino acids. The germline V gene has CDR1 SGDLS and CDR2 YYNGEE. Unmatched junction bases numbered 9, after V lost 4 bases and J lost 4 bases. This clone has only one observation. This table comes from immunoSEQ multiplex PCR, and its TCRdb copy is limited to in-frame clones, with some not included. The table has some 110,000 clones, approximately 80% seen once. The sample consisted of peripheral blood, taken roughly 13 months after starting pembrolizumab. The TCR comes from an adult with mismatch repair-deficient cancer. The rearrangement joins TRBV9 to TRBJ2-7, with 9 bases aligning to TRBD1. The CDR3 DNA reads TGTGCCAGCAGCTTATCAGGGACAGGGCCATACGAGCAGTACTTC. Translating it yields CASSLSGTGPYEQYF.